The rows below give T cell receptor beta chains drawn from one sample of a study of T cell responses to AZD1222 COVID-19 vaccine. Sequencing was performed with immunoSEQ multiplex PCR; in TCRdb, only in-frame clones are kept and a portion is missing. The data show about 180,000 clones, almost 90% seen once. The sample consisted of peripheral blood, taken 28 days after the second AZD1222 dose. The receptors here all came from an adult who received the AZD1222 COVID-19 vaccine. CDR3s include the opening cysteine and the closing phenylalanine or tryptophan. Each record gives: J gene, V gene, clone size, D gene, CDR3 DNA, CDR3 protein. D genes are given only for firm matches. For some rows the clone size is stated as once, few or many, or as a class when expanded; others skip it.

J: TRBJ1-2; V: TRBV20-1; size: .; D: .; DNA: TGCAGTGCTAGAACGGGGAATGGCTACACCTTC; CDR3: CSARTGNGYTF
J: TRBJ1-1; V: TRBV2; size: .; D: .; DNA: TGTGCCAGCCTGGGTCAAGGGACTGAAGCTTTCTTT; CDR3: CASLGQGTEAFF
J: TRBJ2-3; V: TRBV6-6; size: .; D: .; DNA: TGTGCCAGCAGTTACCACGGGAGCACAGATACGCAGTATTTT; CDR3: CASSYHGSTDTQYF
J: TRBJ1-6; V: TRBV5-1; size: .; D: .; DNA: TGCGCCAGCAGCCGGGACATAGGGAATTCACCCCTCCACTTT; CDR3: CASSRDIGNSPLHF
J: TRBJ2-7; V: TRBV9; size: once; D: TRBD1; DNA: TGTGCCAGCAGCCCGGACAGGGGTGGGATTTACGAGCAGTACTTC; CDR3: CASSPDRGGIYEQYF
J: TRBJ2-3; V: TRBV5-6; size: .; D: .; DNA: TGTGCCAGCAGCTCCCCAGATACGCAGTATTTT; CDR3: CASSSPDTQYF
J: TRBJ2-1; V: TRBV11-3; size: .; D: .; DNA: TGTGCCAGCAGCCGGACTTCTGAGCAGTTCTTC; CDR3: CASSRTSEQFF
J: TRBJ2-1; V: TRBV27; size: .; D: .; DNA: TGTGCCAGCAGTGTTGGTAATGAGCAGTTCTTC; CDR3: CASSVGNEQFF
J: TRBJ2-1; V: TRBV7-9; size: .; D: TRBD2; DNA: TGTGCCAGCAGCCCTGGGGGGGGTTCCTACAATGAGCAGTTCTTC; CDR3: CASSPGGGSYNEQFF
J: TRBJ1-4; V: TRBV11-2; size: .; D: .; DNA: TGTGCCAGCAGCTTCGGCACTACCGCAACTAATGAAAAACTGTTTTTT; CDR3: CASSFGTTATNEKLFF